This TCR beta chain stems from a study of T-cell memory formation after mild COVID-19 (dated by TCRdb to the early 2020s). Looking at the study overall: TCR sequence clusters from the two donors were found to be largely donor specific. In a couple of donors, T-cell clones that expanded and contracted after mild COVID-19 were tracked by sequencing TCRalpha and TCRbeta repertoires over time. Two young, previously healthy adult volunteers, one female and one male, were included in the cohort. Here is what the overall study found, with its caveats: Some responding clones were detected in pre-infection memory, which suggested that pre-existing cross-reactive memory T cells had joined the SARS-CoV-2 response. The study included only a couple of mild cases, and larger cohorts that include severe cases with pre-infection samples were judged to be necessary. Balanced CD4/CD8 phenotypes were observed for clones contracting from day 15 to 85, whereas a bias towards CD4+ was observed for a second wave of clones expanding from day 15 to 37. Whether the second-wave clones peaking on day 37 were SARS-CoV-2 specific was not confirmed. Contracting CD4+ clones turned up mainly in the CM and EM memory subsets, whereas EMRA was where CD8+ clones were enriched.

The trim is 6 bases for V and 0 bases for J, with a gap of 15 bases between the germline ends. CDR1 is given as MNHEY and CDR2 as SVGAGI, both from the germline V gene. The CDR3 holds 17 amino acids from the cysteine to the phenylalanine. The kept DNA is CDR3 alone, 51 bases in frame from the first base. This clonotype was found a few times. The antigen it recognizes is unknown. No much larger clonotype is one base removed from it; base qualities were not supplied. Reads for this sample came from an Illumina NovaSeq 6000. Using 5'RACE with constant-segment primers, TCRalpha and TCRbeta cDNA libraries were constructed, with sample barcodes and unique molecular identifiers added in the process. Trizol reagent was used to extract RNA from every sample. Amplification of the libraries took two PCR steps, and the second step added a second sample barcode plus Illumina TruSeq adapters. Sequencing of libraries was performed on an Illumina NovaSeq with 2 x 150 bp paired-end reads. The paper's data handling went like this. Reads were demultiplexed and collapsed into UMI-guided consensus sequences with migec v1.2.7. Using mixcr v2.1.11, UMI consensuses were aligned to TRA and TRB V and J templates and then assembled into clonotypes. A clonotype was counted as expanded or contracted only if both edgeR and NoisET called the change significant, with noise models trained on biological replicates. For edgeR calls, a false discovery rate-adjusted p below 0.01 and a log2 fold-change threshold of 1 were applied. PCA with hierarchical clustering of max-normalized trajectories of the 1000 most abundant clonotypes was used as exploratory dynamics analysis. The CD4 or CD8 phenotype of responding clones was assigned using the separately sequenced CD4+ and CD8+ repertoires. TCRdb ran its own pipeline on the public reads, namely fastp trimming at Q25 and MiXCR clone calling, and kept in-frame beta chains. Duplicate CDR3 protein sequences are folded into a single record with the most common DNA and genes. The V and J calls reflect TCRdb's pipeline rather than the authors' work. Recorded for this sample are about 62,000 distinct CDR3 sequences; 9% to 9.5% of them occurred a single time. The ten largest clones add up to about 1% of the sample.

Ficoll-Paque density gradient centrifugation was the method used to isolate PBMCs. The V and J segments used are TRBV6-5 and TRBJ2-6; the D gene identity is not certain. Sequencing was performed on PBMCs or a T cell subset sorted from them (not recorded which). This clonotype was obtained from a man aged 18 to 30 who had mild COVID-19 (a few samples of this study predate the infection). The sample titles of this study are shuffled in the database, so cell type and time point are left out; the donor was told from shared clones. Here the CDR3 is given as CASRPRPGPSGANVLTF. The DNA sequence follows: TGTGCCAGCAGACCTAGACCCGGCCCCTCTGGGGCCAACGTCCTGACTTTC.